The clone carrying this T cell receptor (beta chain) was counted many times. No antigen is known for it. The record originates from a study of T cells in Graves' hyperthyroidism and ophthalmopathy. Study-wide points: Model predictions of ophthalmopathy came a median about six months before onset.

Before ophthalmopathy appeared, progressors gave blood at initial hyperthyroidism diagnosis. V was shortened by 4 bases and J by 2 bases, with 7 bases between the two germline ends. Germline CDR1 reads SGHTA; CDR2 reads FQGNSA. CDR3 length equals 13 residues. What was amplified from RNA transcripts were TCR beta CDR3 regions. The TCR CDR3 was amplified in a first-round RT-PCR using the HTBI primer set. TCRdb re-called the multiplex PCR reads through MiXCR, storing one row per CDR3 protein. Here the sample spans hundreds of thousands of distinct CDR3 sequences, 11% to 15% being singletons. Sequenced sample: blood. The TCR comes from a young woman with Graves' hyperthyroidism that later progressed to Graves' ophthalmopathy. This chain connects TRBV7-2 to TRBJ2-3; unclear D gene. This CDR3 is CASSSYLTDTQYF. The CDR3 DNA follows: TGTGCCAGCAGCTCCTACCTCACAGATACGCAGTATTTT.